One and the same sample provided the 19 T cell receptor beta chains below, sequenced in a study of cytomegalovirus exposure and HLA in healthy donors. It was with 60 Vbeta and 13 Jbeta primers that the PCR ran. Repertoires were generated with immunoSEQ multiplex PCR, while TCRdb's copy carries only in-frame clones and drops some. The data contain 200,000 to 250,000 clones, about 85% of them seen just once; the ten biggest clones take up roughly 1.3%. The material sequenced was PBMCs. The receptor source for this set is a human donor in good health.

The V gene is TRBV6-1, the J gene TRBJ1-1; 8 positions match TRBD1. The trim removed 1 base at V and 3 bases at J, leaving 4 bases unmatched. This CDR3 is built from 15 residues. Germline assignment: CDR1 MNHNS and CDR2 SASEGT. CDR3 loop: CASSEVHRGDTEAFF. CDR3 nucleotide sequence: TGTGCCAGCAGTGAAGTACACAGGGGGGACACTGAAGCTTTCTTT.

Only a few counts were recorded for this clone. The chain has TRBV6-1 and TRBJ2-7; 10 bases line up with TRBD2. J gave up 1 base and V 5 bases, and 2 bases lay outside the gene matches. The CDR3 totals 14 residues. Germline CDR1 reads MNHNS; CDR2 reads SASEGT. CDR3 nucleotides: TGTGCCAGCAGTACTAGCGGGAATTCCTACGAGCAGTACTTC. Translation gives CASSTSGNSYEQYF.

This clone was seen a few times. The rearrangement uses TRBV15 and TRBJ1-5, with 8 bases lining up with TRBD1. The V gene's germline CDR1 is LNHNV and CDR2 YYDKDF (reference sequence). The CDR3 length is 15 residues. After removal of 1 base from V and 6 bases from J, the junction contained 5 bases not matched to a gene. CDR3 sequence: CATSRGGTGAQPQHF. CDR3 DNA sequence: TGTGCCACCAGCAGAGGCGGGACAGGTGCTCAGCCCCAGCATTTT.

CDR3 sequence (DNA): TGTGCCAGCTCACCCGTAGCGGGAGTGGGCACCGGGGAGCTGTTTTTT. Amino acids: CASSPVAGVGTGELFF. The chain couples TRBV18 to TRBJ2-2, with TRBD2 matching 9 bases. Trimming took 3 bases from V and 4 from J; bases not matched to a gene: 6. Germline assignment: CDR1 KGHSH and CDR2 LQKENI. This CDR3 contains 16 residues.

This chain joins TRBV11-1 and TRBJ2-1; unclear D gene. The V end lost 1 base, the J end lost 0 bases, and 7 bases lay between the germline ends. Germline-derived CDR1 and CDR2 are SGHAT and FQDESV (reference sequence). The CDR3 is made up of 15 amino acids. CDR3 bases: TGTGCCAGCAGCTTAGTGAGGAGCTCCTACAATGAGCAGTTCTTC. Protein product: CASSLVRSSYNEQFF.

This clone was observed a single time. This sequence joins TRBV18 and TRBJ2-1; TRBD1 aligns across 7 bases. After removal of 1 base from V and 1 base from J, the junction contained 4 bases not matched to a gene. This CDR3 comprises 16 residues. Germline CDR1 reads KGHSH; CDR2 reads LQKENI. CDR3 in amino acids: CASSPLLDRSYNEQFF. The DNA of the CDR3 is TGTGCCAGCTCACCACTACTGGACAGGTCCTACAATGAGCAGTTCTTC.

The chain joins TRBV4-3 to TRBJ2-1; 12 bases line up with TRBD2. This CDR3 is built from 16 residues. Germline CDR1 reads LGHNA; CDR2 reads YSLEER. The ends lost 0 bases at V and 7 bases at J; junction bases unmatched: 4. CDR3 sequence (DNA): TGCGCCAGCAGCCAAGACCCTAGCGGGAGGGTGAATGAGCAGTTCTTC. Amino acid sequence: CASSQDPSGRVNEQFF.

The CDR3 bases are TGTGCCAGCAGCTCGGCGGTCAACACTGAAGCTTTCTTT. Translated: CASSSAVNTEAFF. This chain joins TRBV11-2 and TRBJ1-1; no firm D call. The CDR3 is 13 residues long. Trimming took 4 bases from V and 2 from J, leaving 8 bases between them. Germline lookup yields CDR1 SGHAT and CDR2 FQNNGV.

The gene calls are TRBV7-8 and TRBJ2-7; D is perhaps TRBD2 (5 bases). V was pared by 1 base and J by 5 bases, with 15 bases between. Germline CDR1 is SGHVS and CDR2 is FQNEAQ. CDR3 length: 15 amino acids. The CDR3: CASSLEAGGRHEQYF. CDR3 DNA sequence: TGTGCCAGCAGCTTAGAGGCAGGAGGCCGACACGAGCAGTACTTC.

This chain connects TRBV2 to TRBJ1-2; weak D call: TRBD1 (6 bases). The germline V and J ends were trimmed by 3 bases and 4 bases, with 9 bases remaining between them. The germline CDR1 and CDR2 sequences are SNHLY and FYNNEI. This CDR3 is 13 amino acids long. CDR3 loop: CASSEKGGYGYTF. CDR3 bases: TGTGCCAGCAGTGAGAAAGGGGGCTATGGCTACACCTTC. The whole variable domain, filled in from reference TRBV2 and TRBJ1-2, reads EPEVTQTPSHQVTQMGQEVILRCVPISNHLYFYWYRQILGQKVEFLVSFYNNEISEKSEIFDDQFSVERPDGSNFTLKIRSTKLEDSAMYFCASSEKGGYGYTFGSGTRLTVV.

V usage is TRBV19 and J usage is TRBJ1-2; no clear D. This CDR3 has 18 amino acids. Trimming pared 3 bases from V and 3 bases from J, leaving 23 bases between. Per the germline V gene, CDR1 is LNHDA and CDR2 is SQIVND (reference sequence). The CDR3 DNA reads TGTGCCAGTAGTATTATGTCCGTCTCTCGGGTTCGGGACTATGGCTACACCTTC. Residues: CASSIMSVSRVRDYGYTF.

The chain recombines TRBV5-1 with TRBJ2-7, with D possibly TRBD2 on 6 matching bases. The germline V and J ends were trimmed by 5 bases and 2 bases, with 26 bases remaining between them. Germline CDR1 SGHRS, CDR2 YFSETQ. The CDR3 runs to 18 residues. In nucleotides, the CDR3 is TGCGCCAGCAGGGTTCCGGGGACCCTGCGGGATGGACCCTACGAGCAGTACTTC. Translating it yields CASRVPGTLRDGPYEQYF.

The gene calls are TRBV9 and TRBJ1-1; 8 bases are a match to TRBD1. Per the germline V gene, CDR1 is SGDLS and CDR2 is YYNGEE. This CDR3 comprises 13 residues. The V and J ends lost 7 bases and 3 bases, in that order; junction bases with no gene match: 5. CDR3 DNA sequence: TGTGCCAGCTCAGGGGGCGCGGACACTGAAGCTTTCTTT. Translation: CASSGGADTEAFF.

This chain uses TRBV7-9 with TRBJ1-1; no clear D. CDR1 and CDR2 from the germline V gene are SEHNR and FQNEAQ (reference sequence). V gave up 5 bases and J gave up 0 bases, with 10 bases separating them. This CDR3 contains 14 residues. The CDR3 DNA sequence: TGTGCCAGCAGCCCAACTTCCTTGAACACTGAAGCTTTCTTT. Its protein product is CASSPTSLNTEAFF.

V and J are TRBV23-1 and TRBJ2-4; D possibly corresponds to TRBD1 (5 bases). TRBV23-1 is an open reading frame whose function is uncertain. The CDR3 extends over 14 amino acids. Trimming cost V 3 bases and J 1 base, with 7 bases left between them. The CDR3 bases are TGCGCCAGCAGTCAGAACAGGGCCAAAAACATTCAGTACTTC. Protein sequence: CASSQNRAKNIQYF.

The chain is built from TRBV10-3 and TRBJ2-1; TRBD2 matches 9 bases. The J segment lost 5 bases and the V segment lost 10 bases, leaving 21 bases of the junction unmatched. The CDR3 totals 18 residues. Germline lookup yields CDR1 ENHRY and CDR2 SYGVKD. In DNA, the CDR3 is TGTGCCACCGCTACTAGCGGGCAAATTAAGGGGGTGAACAATGAGCAGTTCTTC. Residues: CATATSGQIKGVNNEQFF.

The CDR3 here is CASSFLSGLDEQYF. The CDR3 coding sequence is TGTGCCAGCAGCTTTCTTTCGGGACTGGACGAGCAGTACTTC. The chain combines TRBV5-6 with TRBJ2-7, with a tentative D call TRBD2 (6 bases). CDR1 is SGHDT, CDR2 YYEEEE, per germline. With 2 bases removed from V and 5 bases from J, the gap between germline ends came to 14 bases. The CDR3 totals 14 residues. Together with reference TRBV5-6 and TRBJ2-7, the CDR3 gives the full variable domain: DAGVTQSPTHLIKTRGQQVTLRCSPKSGHDTVSWYQQALGQGPQFIFQYYEEEERQRGNFPDRFSGHQFPNYSSELNVNALLLGDSALYLCASSFLSGLDEQYFGPGTRLTVT.

The chain is built from TRBV19 and TRBJ2-1; TRBD2 aligns across 9 bases. Looked up from germline, CDR1 is LNHDA and CDR2 is SQIVND (reference sequence). Germline trimming cut 1 base from V and 5 bases from J; bases unmatched to any gene: 3. The CDR3 has 15 residues. The CDR3 sequence is CASSIVAGVDNEQFF. DNA for the CDR3: TGTGCCAGTAGTATAGTAGCGGGAGTCGACAATGAGCAGTTCTTC.

This clone was found once. The V call is TRBV28, the J call TRBJ2-7; a possible D gene is TRBD2 (5 bases). The CDR3 contains 15 residues. V was cut by 4 bases and J by 7 bases, with 20 bases left in between. Per germline, CDR1 MDHEN and CDR2 SYDVKM. CDR3: CASSSSSGFTREQYF. CDR3 bases: TGTGCCAGCAGTTCATCCTCGGGGTTTACTCGGGAGCAGTACTTC.